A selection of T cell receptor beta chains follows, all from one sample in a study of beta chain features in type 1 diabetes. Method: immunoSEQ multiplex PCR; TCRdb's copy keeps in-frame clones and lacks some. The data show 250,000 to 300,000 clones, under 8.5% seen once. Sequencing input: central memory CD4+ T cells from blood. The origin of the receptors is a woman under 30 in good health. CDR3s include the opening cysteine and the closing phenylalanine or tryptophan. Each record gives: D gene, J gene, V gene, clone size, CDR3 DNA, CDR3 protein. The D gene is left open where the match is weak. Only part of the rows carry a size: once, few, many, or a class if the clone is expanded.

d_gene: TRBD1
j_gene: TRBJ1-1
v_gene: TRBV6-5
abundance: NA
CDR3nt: TGTGCCAGCAGTAGCCCCCAGGGGGACACTGAAGCTTTCTTT
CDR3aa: CASSSPQGDTEAFF

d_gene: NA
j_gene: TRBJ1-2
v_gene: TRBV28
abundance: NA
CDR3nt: TGTGCCAGCAGTTTTGGACAGAATGGCTACACCTTC
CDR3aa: CASSFGQNGYTF

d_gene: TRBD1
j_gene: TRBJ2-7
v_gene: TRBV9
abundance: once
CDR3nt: TGTGCCAGCAGTTGGGGGACAGGGACTTACGAGCAGTACTTC
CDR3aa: CASSWGTGTYEQYF

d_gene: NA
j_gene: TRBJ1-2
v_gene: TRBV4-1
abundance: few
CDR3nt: TGCGCCAGCAGCCGGCACAACGACCGAGGAGGCTACACCTTC
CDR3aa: CASSRHNDRGGYTF

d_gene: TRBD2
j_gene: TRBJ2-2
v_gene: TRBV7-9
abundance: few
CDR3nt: TGTGCCAGCAGCTTAGACGCTAGCGGGAGGGGGAACACCGGGGAGCTGTTTTTT
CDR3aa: CASSLDASGRGNTGELFF

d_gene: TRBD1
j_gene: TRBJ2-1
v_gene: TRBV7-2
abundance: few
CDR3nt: TGTGCCAGCAGTTGGGACGGGACAGGGGACTACAATGAGCAGTTCTTC
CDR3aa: CASSWDGTGDYNEQFF

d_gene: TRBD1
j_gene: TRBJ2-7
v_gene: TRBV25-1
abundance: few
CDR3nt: TGTGCCAGCACTCAACCGGGACAGGGGTCCTACGAGCAGTACTTC
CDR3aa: CASTQPGQGSYEQYF

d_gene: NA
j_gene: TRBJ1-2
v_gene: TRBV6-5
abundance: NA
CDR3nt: TGTGCCAGCAGCGTGGGACTATTCGGGATGAATGGCTACACCTTC
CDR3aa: CASSVGLFGMNGYTF

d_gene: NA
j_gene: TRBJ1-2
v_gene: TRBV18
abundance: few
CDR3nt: TGTGCCAGCTCACCGGATACAGGGTACTATGGCTACACCTTC
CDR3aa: CASSPDTGYYGYTF

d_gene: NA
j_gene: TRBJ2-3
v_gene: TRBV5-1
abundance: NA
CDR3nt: TGCGCCAGCAGGGGCAGCACAGATACGCAGTATTTT
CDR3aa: CASRGSTDTQYF

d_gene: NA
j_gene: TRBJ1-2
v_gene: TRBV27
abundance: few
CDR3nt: TGTGCCAGCAGCAATCGACAGACCTATGGCTACACCTTC
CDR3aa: CASSNRQTYGYTF

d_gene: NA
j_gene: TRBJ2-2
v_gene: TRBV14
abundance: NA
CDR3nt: TGTGCCAGCAGCCTTTTAGCGGTGAACACCGGGGAGCTGTTTTTT
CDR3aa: CASSLLAVNTGELFF

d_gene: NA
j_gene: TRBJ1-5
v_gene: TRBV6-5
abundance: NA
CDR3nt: TGTGCCAGCAGAGCAGGGGCTGTTCAGCCCCAGCATTTT
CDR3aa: CASRAGAVQPQHF

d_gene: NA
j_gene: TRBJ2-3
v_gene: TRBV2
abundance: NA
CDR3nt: TGTGCCAGCAGTGACTCTCTAGATTCAGATACGCAGTATTTT
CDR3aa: CASSDSLDSDTQYF

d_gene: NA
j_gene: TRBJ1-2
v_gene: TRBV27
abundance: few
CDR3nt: TGTGCCAGCAGTTTGAGGGGTCGAAGCTACACCTTC
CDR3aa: CASSLRGRSYTF

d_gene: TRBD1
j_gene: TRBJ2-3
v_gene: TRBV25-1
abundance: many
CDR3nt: TGTGCCAGCAAGAGGGGGCCCACAGATACGCAGTATTTT
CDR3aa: CASKRGPTDTQYF

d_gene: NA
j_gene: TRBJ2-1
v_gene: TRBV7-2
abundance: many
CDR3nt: TGTGCCAGCAGCCACGATGCGGGACGTGCCGAGCAGTTCTTC
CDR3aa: CASSHDAGRAEQFF

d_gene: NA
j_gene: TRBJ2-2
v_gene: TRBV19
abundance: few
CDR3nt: TGTGCCAGTAGTATCCGGGGCAGAGTGTCCGGGGAGCTGTTTTTT
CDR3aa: CASSIRGRVSGELFF

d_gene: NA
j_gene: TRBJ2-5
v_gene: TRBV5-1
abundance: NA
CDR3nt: TGCGCCAGCAGCCCTGACCCAACGACAGCGCAAGAGACCCAGTACTTC
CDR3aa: CASSPDPTTAQETQYF

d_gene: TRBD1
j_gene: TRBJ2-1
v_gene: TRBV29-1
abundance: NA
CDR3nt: TGCAGCGTTCGACAGGGGGCACGGGAGCAGTTCTTC
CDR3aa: CSVRQGAREQFF

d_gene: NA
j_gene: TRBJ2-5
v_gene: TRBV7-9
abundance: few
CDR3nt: TGTGCCAGCAGCTCCCGGCGCTCAGCGGGCCGGTCCGAGACCCAGTACTTC
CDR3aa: CASSSRRSAGRSETQYF

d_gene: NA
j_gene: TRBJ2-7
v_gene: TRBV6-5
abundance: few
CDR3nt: TGTGCCAGCAGTTACGACAGATCCTACGAGCAGTACTTC
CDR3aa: CASSYDRSYEQYF

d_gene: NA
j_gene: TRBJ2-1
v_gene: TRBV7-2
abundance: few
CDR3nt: TGTGCCAGCAGCTTGAGTGTAGGTCCTTACAATGAGCAGTTCTTC
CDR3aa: CASSLSVGPYNEQFF

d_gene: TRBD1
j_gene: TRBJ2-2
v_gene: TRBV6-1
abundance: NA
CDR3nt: TGTGCCACACTGGGACAGGGGAGGGCCGGGGAGCTGTTTTTT
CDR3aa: CATLGQGRAGELFF

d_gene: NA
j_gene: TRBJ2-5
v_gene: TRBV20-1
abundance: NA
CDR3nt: TGCAGTGCTAGGCCGAGGGAGACCCAGTACTTC
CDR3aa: CSARPRETQYF

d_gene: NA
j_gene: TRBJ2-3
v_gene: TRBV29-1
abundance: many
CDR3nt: TGCAGCGTTGGACAGTCTGGGGGGCCAGATACGCAGTATTTT
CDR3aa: CSVGQSGGPDTQYF

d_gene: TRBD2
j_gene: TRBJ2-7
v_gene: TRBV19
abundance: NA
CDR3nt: TGTGCCAGTAGGTTGCGGGAGGAAGGGGGAGAGCAGTACTTC
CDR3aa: CASRLREEGGEQYF

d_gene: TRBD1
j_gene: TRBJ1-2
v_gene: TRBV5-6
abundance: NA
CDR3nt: TGTGCCAGCAGCCCTAACAGGGGGCGAGGTGGCTACACCTTC
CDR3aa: CASSPNRGRGGYTF

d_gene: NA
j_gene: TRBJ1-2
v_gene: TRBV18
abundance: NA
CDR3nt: TGTGCCAGCTCACCGCAGGGTGACTATGGCTACACCTTC
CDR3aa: CASSPQGDYGYTF

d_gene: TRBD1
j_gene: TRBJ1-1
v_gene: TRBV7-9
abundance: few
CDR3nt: TGTGCCAGCAGCGTGACAGGGTCGAACACTGAAGCTTTCTTT
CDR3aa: CASSVTGSNTEAFF

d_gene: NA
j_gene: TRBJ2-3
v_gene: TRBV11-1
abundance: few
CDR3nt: TGTGCCAGCAGCCCAGGGATGGGCCCGCAGTATTTT
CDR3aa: CASSPGMGPQYF

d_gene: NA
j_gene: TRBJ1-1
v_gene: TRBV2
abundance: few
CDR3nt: TGTGCCAGCAGTGAAGGCGAGGCGAACACTGAAGCTTTCTTT
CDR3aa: CASSEGEANTEAFF